This T cell receptor beta chain was profiled in a study of blood T cell repertoires in COVID-19. TCRdb's copy holds only in-frame clones and misses some; the assay was immunoSEQ multiplex PCR. The sample includes about 240,000 clones, approximately 83% of them seen just once. CDR3 size: 15 residues. Germline V gives CDR1 SGHVS, CDR2 FQNEAQ. V was shortened by 3 bases and J by 5 bases, with 14 bases between the two germline ends. Sample: PBMCs or T cells enriched from blood (not recorded which). This TCR was recovered from a woman aged 40 to 50 with acute COVID-19. The genes are TRBV7-8 and TRBJ1-3; D ambiguous. CDR3 loop: CASSLTGRERNTIYF. In nucleotides, the CDR3 is TGTGCCAGCAGCTTGACCGGCCGGGAGAGAAACACCATATATTTT.